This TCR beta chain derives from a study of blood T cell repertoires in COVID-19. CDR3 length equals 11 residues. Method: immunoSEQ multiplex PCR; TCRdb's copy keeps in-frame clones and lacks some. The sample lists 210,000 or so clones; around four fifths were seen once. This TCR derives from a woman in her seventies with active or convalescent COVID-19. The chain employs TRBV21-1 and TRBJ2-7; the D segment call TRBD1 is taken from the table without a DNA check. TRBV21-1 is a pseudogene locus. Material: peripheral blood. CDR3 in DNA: TGTGCCAGCGAACAGATCTACGAGCAGTACTTC. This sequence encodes CASEQIYEQYF.